Presented here are 26 T cell receptor beta chains from one specimen sequenced in a study of cytomegalovirus exposure and HLA in healthy donors. This PCR relied on a set of 60 Vbeta primers and 13 Jbeta primers. The table came from immunoSEQ multiplex PCR; TCRdb's copy has only in-frame clones and leaves some out. Among roughly 110,000 clones listed, roughly 73% were seen once. The material sequenced was PBMCs. These receptors were collected from a man aged 40-50 years in good health and CMV-seronegative.

The chain combines TRBV5-1 with TRBJ2-1, with 8 nucleotides matching TRBD2. V trimming: 0 bases; J trimming: 8 bases; junction bases outside the gene matches: 4. The germline gives CDR1 SGHRS, CDR2 YFSETQ. The CDR3 totals 14 residues. The CDR3 region is CASSLVGGADEQFF. Here the CDR3 DNA reads TGCGCCAGCAGCTTGGTCGGGGGGGCAGATGAGCAGTTCTTC. The variable domain in full, with the rest retrieved from reference TRBV5-1 and TRBJ2-1, is KAGVTQTPRYLIKTRGQQVTLSCSPISGHRSVSWYQQTPGQGLQFLFEYFSETQRNKGNFPGRFSGRQFSNSRSEMNVSTLELGDSALYLCASSLVGGADEQFFGPGTRLTVL.

The chain recombines TRBV2 with TRBJ2-7, with 7 bases matching TRBD2. Germline lookup yields CDR1 SNHLY and CDR2 FYNNEI. The CDR3 is made up of 13 amino acids. The junction had 14 bases not matched to a gene; V was cut back by 11 bases and J by 7 bases. The CDR3 bases are TGTGCCGGGGAGGGAAACGTACGAGATGAGCAGTACTTC. This translates into CAGEGNVRDEQYF.

The V and J genes are TRBV19 and TRBJ1-5, with 8 nucleotides matching TRBD1. The length of the CDR3 is 16 residues. V lost 4 bases, J lost 4 bases, and 9 bases stayed unmatched. CDR1 is LNHDA and CDR2 is SQIVND in the germline V gene (reference sequence). The CDR3 loop reads CASSTRQGNLNQPQHF. DNA of the CDR3: TGTGCCAGTAGTACAAGACAGGGGAACTTGAATCAGCCCCAGCATTTT.

Only a few counts were recorded for this clone. The chain recombines TRBV4-2 with TRBJ2-7, with 11 bases aligning to TRBD2. Germline lookup yields CDR1 LGHNA and CDR2 YNFKEQ. The trim removed 0 bases at V and 2 bases at J, leaving 3 bases unmatched. This CDR3 spans 16 amino acids. CDR3 residues: CASSQDFSGGAYEQYF. The CDR3 coding sequence is TGTGCCAGCAGCCAAGACTTTAGCGGGGGGGCCTACGAGCAGTACTTC.

The chain links TRBV5-1 to TRBJ2-1, with 8 bases fitting TRBD2. V dropped 4 bases and J dropped 9; count of bases not matched to a gene: 9. This CDR3 contains 14 residues. Germline CDR1 is SGHRS and CDR2 is YFSETQ. For the CDR3, the DNA is TGCGCCAGCAGCACGGGACTAGTGAACGGTGAGCAGTTCTTC. Amino acids: CASSTGLVNGEQFF. The complete variable domain, with remaining parts taken from reference TRBV5-1 and TRBJ2-1, reads KAGVTQTPRYLIKTRGQQVTLSCSPISGHRSVSWYQQTPGQGLQFLFEYFSETQRNKGNFPGRFSGRQFSNSRSEMNVSTLELGDSALYLCASSTGLVNGEQFFGPGTRLTVL.

This rearrangement joins TRBV5-1 to TRBJ2-2, with 9 bases aligning to TRBD1. The CDR3 covers 15 residues. Per germline, CDR1 SGHRS and CDR2 YFSETQ. The trim removed 4 bases at V and 1 base at J, leaving 2 bases unmatched. CDR3 in amino acids: CASSPGQGNTGELFF. CDR3 sequence (DNA): TGCGCCAGCAGCCCGGGACAGGGGAACACCGGGGAGCTGTTTTTT.

V is TRBV4-1 and J is TRBJ1-6; the D is unclear. V lost 2 bases and J lost 10, with 9 bases in between. The germline gives CDR1 MGHRA, CDR2 YSYEKL. The CDR3 loop spans 13 amino acids. The CDR3: CASSQLEISPLHF. The CDR3 coding sequence is TGCGCCAGCAGCCAATTAGAAATCTCACCCCTCCACTTT.

This clone came up once. The rearrangement links TRBV6-1 to TRBJ2-5; D possibly corresponds to TRBD1 (5 bases). The J call is doubtful: the DNA matches TRBJ2-7 better. CDR3 length: 14 residues. Looked up from germline, CDR1 is MNHNS and CDR2 is SASEGT. The DNA of the CDR3 is TGTGCCAGCAGTGAAAGGGGCAGGCCCTACGAGCAGTACTTC. Protein: CASSERGRPYEQYF.

V is TRBV9 and J is TRBJ2-6; D not resolved. The CDR3 sequence is 15 residues long. Trimming took 0 bases from V and 1 from J, leaving 5 bases between them. Germline CDR1 SGDLS, CDR2 YYNGEE. The CDR3 sequence is CASSVARSGANVLTF. CDR3 in DNA: TGTGCCAGCAGCGTAGCACGGTCTGGGGCCAACGTCCTGACTTTC.

This clone has just a few counts. The chain combines TRBV19 with TRBJ2-1; TRBD2 agrees at 9 bases. Germline V gene data show CDR1 as LNHDA and CDR2 as SQIVND (reference sequence). CDR3 length: 16 amino acids. J was trimmed by 3 bases and V by 5 bases; bases with no gene match: 8. The CDR3 loop is CASSASQRGVYNEQFF. The CDR3 DNA is TGTGCCAGTAGTGCCTCTCAGCGGGGGGTCTACAATGAGCAGTTCTTC. Based on the CDR3 plus reference TRBV19 and TRBJ2-1, the full variable domain is DGGITQSPKYLFRKEGQNVTLSCEQNLNHDAMYWYRQDPGQGLRLIYYSQIVNDFQKGDIAEGYSVSREKKESFPLTVTSAQKNPTAFYLCASSASQRGVYNEQFFGPGTRLTVL.

V usage is TRBV6-1 and J usage is TRBJ1-2; a possible D gene is TRBD1 (5 bases). The CDR3 sequence is 12 residues long. V was pared by 10 bases and J by 2 bases, with 11 bases between. Germline V gene sequence: CDR1 MNHNS, CDR2 SASEGT. DNA of the CDR3: TGTGCCACCCAAGGGGTCAACTATGGCTACACCTTC. Translating gives CATQGVNYGYTF.

This clone showed up just a few times. DNA of the CDR3: TGTGCCAGCAGTCCGCGGGGGGGCACAGATACGCAGTATTTT. Protein: CASSPRGGTDTQYF. The chain combines TRBV6-4 with TRBJ2-3; 8 nucleotides align to TRBD2. The V gene end was trimmed by 5 bases and the J gene end by 1 base; junction bases not matched to a gene: 2. In germline, CDR1 is MRHNA, CDR2 SNTAGT. This CDR3 has 14 amino acids.

This rearrangement joins TRBV11-2 to TRBJ2-1; D is perhaps TRBD2 (5 bases). CDR1 SGHAT and CDR2 FQNNGV come from the germline V gene. V dropped 3 bases and J dropped 10 bases, with 16 bases sitting between them. The CDR3 spans 14 residues. CDR3 sequence reads: CASSLNPEGSEQFF. CDR3 coding DNA: TGTGCCAGCAGCTTGAATCCTGAAGGGAGCGAGCAGTTCTTC.

This clone was counted only a few times. The chain links TRBV19 to TRBJ1-2; 8 bases agree with TRBD1. From germline, CDR1 is LNHDA and CDR2 SQIVND (reference sequence). Losses at the gene ends were 6 bases for V and 2 bases for J; bases not matched to a gene: 11. The CDR3 contains 16 residues. The CDR3 protein is CASSRVLGTGNYGYTF. DNA for the CDR3: TGTGCCAGTAGCCGGGTTCTTGGGACAGGCAACTATGGCTACACCTTC.

The CDR3: CSAASGTGGGEQYF. DNA for the CDR3: TGCAGCGCCGCATCCGGGACAGGGGGGGGCGAGCAGTACTTC. This chain uses TRBV29-1 with TRBJ2-7; 11 nucleotides line up with TRBD1. J lost 6 bases, V lost 7 bases, and 11 bases had no gene match. Germline CDR1 is SQVTM and CDR2 is ANQGSEA. The CDR3 is made up of 14 amino acids.

V usage is TRBV7-9 and J usage is TRBJ2-2; D call uncertain. The CDR3 has 15 amino acids. Between the trimmed V and J ends, which lost 2 bases and 0 bases, there was a span of 7 bases. Per germline, CDR1 SEHNR and CDR2 FQNEAQ (reference sequence). The CDR3 region is CASSLMSPNTGELFF. The CDR3 DNA sequence: TGTGCCAGCAGCTTAATGTCTCCGAACACCGGGGAGCTGTTTTTT.

This clone was observed a handful of times. The chain joins TRBV4-2 to TRBJ1-1, with 8 nucleotides matching TRBD1. The germline V gene has CDR1 LGHNA and CDR2 YNFKEQ. The CDR3 has 16 amino acids. J was trimmed by 1 base and V by 5 bases; bases with no gene match: 9. This CDR3 reads CASSRLTGTGNTEAFF. CDR3 in DNA: TGTGCCAGCAGCAGATTAACCGGGACAGGGAACACTGAAGCTTTCTTT.

This clone was recorded only once. The junction shows a germline mismatch at one end, possibly a read error. The J gene is TRBJ1-2, the V gene TRBV7-2; D is undetermined. The CDR3 is 13 residues long. CDR1 is SGHTA, CDR2 FQGNSA, per germline. CDR3 nucleotide sequence: TGTGCCAGCAGTTTAGGGCGGGAGCGTGGCTACACCTTC. Translated: CASSLGRERGYTF.

CDR3 bases: TGTGCCAGCAGCTTATACACAGGGGAGGGCTACACCTTC. Its translation: CASSLYTGEGYTF. The chain recombines TRBV7-6 with TRBJ1-2, with 7 bases identical to TRBD1. Germline V gene data show CDR1 as SGHVS and CDR2 as FNYEAQ. This CDR3 contains 13 residues. The V segment lost 2 bases and the J segment 8 bases; nucleotides outside the gene matches: 5.

The chain combines TRBV6-1 with TRBJ1-1; 11 nucleotides agree with TRBD1. J was trimmed by 8 bases and V by 3 bases; bases with no gene match: 5. The V gene's germline CDR1 is MNHNS and CDR2 SASEGT. CDR3 length: 14 amino acids. The CDR3 nucleotides read TGTGCCAGCAGTGACTACTGGACAGGGGGCGAAGCTTTCTTT. This encodes CASSDYWTGGEAFF.

This chain links TRBV23-1 with TRBJ2-3, with 8 positions matching TRBD2. TRBV23-1 is known as an ORF, though its function is uncertain. Losses at the gene ends were 4 bases for V and 6 bases for J; bases not matched to a gene: 3. CDR3 length equals 13 residues. For the CDR3, the DNA is TGCGCCAGCAGTCCCGGACTAGCTGATACGCAGTATTTT. This gives the protein CASSPGLADTQYF.

This clone was counted a few times. The genes are TRBV6-1 and TRBJ1-1; TRBD1 is a possible D gene (5 bases). The V and J ends lost 0 bases and 0 bases respectively, with 17 bases between them. This CDR3 comprises 18 residues. CDR1 and CDR2 from the germline V gene are MNHNS and SASEGT. Here the CDR3 DNA reads TGTGCCAGCAGTGAAGCCCCGGGGGATCGCAGCATGAACACTGAAGCTTTCTTT. This gives the protein CASSEAPGDRSMNTEAFF.

The gene calls are TRBV18 and TRBJ1-6; no clear D. V was trimmed by 4 bases and J by 10 bases, leaving 20 bases between them. From germline, CDR1 is KGHSH and CDR2 LQKENI. CDR3 length: 16 residues. CDR3 sequence reads: CASSQEGGGSGSPLHF. In DNA, the CDR3 is TGTGCCAGCTCACAGGAGGGAGGAGGTTCAGGATCACCCCTCCACTTT.

This clone was observed a few times. The rearrangement uses TRBV27 and TRBJ1-3; D is possibly TRBD1 (6 bases). V lost 5 bases and J lost 2, with 10 bases in between. From germline, CDR1 is MNHEY and CDR2 SMNVEV (reference sequence). The CDR3 spans 14 residues. In nucleotides, the CDR3 is TGTGCCAGCAGTCCGGGACATGCTGGAAACACCATATATTTT. Amino acid sequence: CASSPGHAGNTIYF.

The chain links TRBV7-9 to TRBJ2-5; TRBD2 matches 8 bases. Germline V gene data show CDR1 as SEHNR and CDR2 as FQNEAQ (reference sequence). The CDR3 length is 16 residues. V lost 5 bases, J lost 0 bases, and 8 bases stayed unmatched. The CDR3 DNA reads TGTGCCAGCAGCCCGTCAGCGGGGGCCGACCAAGAGACCCAGTACTTC. Its translation: CASSPSAGADQETQYF.

Regarding this clone: Distinct nucleotide sequences in the sample also encode this CDR3. The chain uses TRBV9 and TRBJ2-5, with D uncertain. The CDR3 covers 14 residues. Germline CDR1 reads SGDLS; CDR2 reads YYNGEE. V lost 1 base and J lost 4, with 11 bases in between. The chain's CDR3 is CASSVTSGGETQYF. The DNA of the CDR3 is TGTGCCAGCAGCGTAACGAGTGGCGGAGAGACCCAGTACTTC.